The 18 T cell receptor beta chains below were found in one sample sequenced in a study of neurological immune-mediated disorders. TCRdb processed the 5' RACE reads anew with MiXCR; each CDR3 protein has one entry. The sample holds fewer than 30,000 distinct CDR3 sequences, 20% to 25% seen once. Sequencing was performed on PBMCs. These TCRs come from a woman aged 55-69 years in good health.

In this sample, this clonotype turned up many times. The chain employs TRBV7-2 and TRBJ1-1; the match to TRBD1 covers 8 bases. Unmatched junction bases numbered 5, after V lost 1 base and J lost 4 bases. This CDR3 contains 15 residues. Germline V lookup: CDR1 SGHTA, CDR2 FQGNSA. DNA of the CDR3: TGTGCCAGCAGCTTAGGGACAGGGCTGCGCACTGAAGCTTTCTTT. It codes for CASSLGTGLRTEAFF.

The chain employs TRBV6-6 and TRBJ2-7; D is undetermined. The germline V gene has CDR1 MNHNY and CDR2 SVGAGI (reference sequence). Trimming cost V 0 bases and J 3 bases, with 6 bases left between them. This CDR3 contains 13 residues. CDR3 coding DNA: TGTGCCAGCAGTTACTCCGTTCACTACGAGCAGTACTTC. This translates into CASSYSVHYEQYF.

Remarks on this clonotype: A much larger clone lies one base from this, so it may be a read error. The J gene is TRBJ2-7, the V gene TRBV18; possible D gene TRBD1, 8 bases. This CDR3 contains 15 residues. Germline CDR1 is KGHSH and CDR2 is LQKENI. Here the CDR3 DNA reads TGTGCCAACTCACCTCAGACAGGGGACTACTACGAGCAGTACTTC. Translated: CANSPQTGDYYEQYF.

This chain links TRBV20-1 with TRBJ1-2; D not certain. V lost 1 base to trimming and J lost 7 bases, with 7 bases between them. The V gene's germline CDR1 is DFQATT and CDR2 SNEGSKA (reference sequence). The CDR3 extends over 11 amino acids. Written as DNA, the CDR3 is TGCAGTGCTAGAGTATCTTTTGGCTACACCTTC. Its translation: CSARVSFGYTF.

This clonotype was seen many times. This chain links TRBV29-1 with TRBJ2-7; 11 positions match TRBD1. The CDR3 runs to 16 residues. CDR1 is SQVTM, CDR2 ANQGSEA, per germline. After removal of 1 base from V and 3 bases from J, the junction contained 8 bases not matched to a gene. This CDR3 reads CSVEGLAGQGDYEQYF. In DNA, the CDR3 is TGCAGCGTTGAAGGGCTTGCGGGACAGGGGGACTACGAGCAGTACTTC.

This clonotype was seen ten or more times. The CDR3 coding sequence is TGTGCCAGCGGTACTAATCTACTCCGTCCCCAGTATTTT. This sequence encodes CASGTNLLRPQYF. The V gene is TRBV7-2, the J gene TRBJ2-3; D is uncertain. Trimming pared 8 bases from V and 12 bases from J, leaving 21 bases between. Per germline, CDR1 SGHTA and CDR2 FQGNSA. This CDR3 is built from 13 residues.

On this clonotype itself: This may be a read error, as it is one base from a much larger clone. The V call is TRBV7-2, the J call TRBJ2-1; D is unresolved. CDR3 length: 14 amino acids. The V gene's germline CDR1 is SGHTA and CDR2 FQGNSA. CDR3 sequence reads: CSSSLGPIYNEQFF. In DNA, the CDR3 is TGTTCCAGCAGCTTAGGGCCCATATACAATGAGCAGTTCTTC. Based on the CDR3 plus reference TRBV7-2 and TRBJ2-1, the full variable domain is GAGVSQSPSNKVTEKGKDVELRCDPISGHTALYWYRQSLGQGLEFLIYFQGNSAPDKSGLPSDRFSAERTGGSVSTLTIQRTQQEDSAVYLCSSSLGPIYNEQFFGPGTRLTVL.

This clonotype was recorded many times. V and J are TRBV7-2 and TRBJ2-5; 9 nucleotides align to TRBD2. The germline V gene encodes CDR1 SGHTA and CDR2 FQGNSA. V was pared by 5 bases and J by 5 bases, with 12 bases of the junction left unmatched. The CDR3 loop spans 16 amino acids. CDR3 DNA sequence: TGTGCCAGCAGCCCGCATATAAGCGGGAGGTTGGAGACCCAGTACTTC. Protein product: CASSPHISGRLETQYF.

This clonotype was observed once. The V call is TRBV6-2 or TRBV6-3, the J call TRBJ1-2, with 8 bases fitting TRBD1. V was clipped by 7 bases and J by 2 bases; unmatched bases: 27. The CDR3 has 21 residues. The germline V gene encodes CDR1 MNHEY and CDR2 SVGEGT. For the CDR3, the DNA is TGTGCCAGCATCCACCGGGACAGGCTCTCGGAGGTCCGTCCTATGAACTATGGCTACACCTTC. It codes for CASIHRDRLSEVRPMNYGYTF.

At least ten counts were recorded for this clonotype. CDR3: CASSSPSGQETQYF. Written as DNA, the CDR3 is TGTGCCAGCAGCTCACCTAGCGGCCAAGAGACCCAGTACTTC. The rearrangement joins TRBV7-7 to TRBJ2-5; TRBD2 matches at 7 bases. The CDR3 spans 14 residues. Per germline, CDR1 SSHAT and CDR2 FNYEAQ (reference sequence). V dropped 4 bases and J dropped 1; count of bases not matched to a gene: 3.

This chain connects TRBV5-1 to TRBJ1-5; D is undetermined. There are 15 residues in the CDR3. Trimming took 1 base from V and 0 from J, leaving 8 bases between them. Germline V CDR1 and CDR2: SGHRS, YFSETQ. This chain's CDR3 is CASSLLGTSNQPQHF. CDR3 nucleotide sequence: TGCGCCAGCAGCTTGCTGGGAACTAGCAATCAGCCCCAGCATTTT.

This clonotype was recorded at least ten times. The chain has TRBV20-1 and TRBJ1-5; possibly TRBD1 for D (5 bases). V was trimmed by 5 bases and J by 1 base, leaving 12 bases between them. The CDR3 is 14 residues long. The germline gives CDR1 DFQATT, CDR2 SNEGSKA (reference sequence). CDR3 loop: CSARQGISNQPQHF. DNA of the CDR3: TGCAGTGCTCGGCAGGGAATCAGCAATCAGCCCCAGCATTTT.

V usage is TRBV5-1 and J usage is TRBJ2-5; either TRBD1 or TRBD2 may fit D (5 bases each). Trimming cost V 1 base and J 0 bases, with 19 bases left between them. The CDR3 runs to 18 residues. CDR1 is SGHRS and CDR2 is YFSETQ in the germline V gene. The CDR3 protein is CASSLRLLLGEYQETQYF. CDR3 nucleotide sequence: TGCGCCAGCAGCTTGCGTCTTTTGTTGGGGGAGTACCAAGAGACCCAGTACTTC.

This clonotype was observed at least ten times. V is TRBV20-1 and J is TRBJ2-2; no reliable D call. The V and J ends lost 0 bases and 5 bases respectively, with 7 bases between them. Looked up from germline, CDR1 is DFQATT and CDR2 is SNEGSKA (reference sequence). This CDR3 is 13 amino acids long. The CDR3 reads CSAREGWTGELFF. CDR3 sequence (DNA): TGCAGTGCTAGAGAGGGTTGGACCGGGGAGCTGTTTTTT.

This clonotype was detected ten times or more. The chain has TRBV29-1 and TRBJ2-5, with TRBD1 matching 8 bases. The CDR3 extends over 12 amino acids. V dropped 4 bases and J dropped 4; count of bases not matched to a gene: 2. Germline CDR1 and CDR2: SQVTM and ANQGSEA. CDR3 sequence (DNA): TGCAGCGTTGGGACAGGGACAGAGACCCAGTACTTC. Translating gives CSVGTGTETQYF.

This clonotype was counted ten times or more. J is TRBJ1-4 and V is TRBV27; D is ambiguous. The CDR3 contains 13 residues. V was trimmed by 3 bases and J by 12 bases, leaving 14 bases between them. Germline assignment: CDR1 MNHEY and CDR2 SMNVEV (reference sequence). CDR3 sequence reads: CASSLTGMKELFF. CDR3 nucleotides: TGTGCCAGCAGTTTGACCGGAATGAAGGAACTGTTTTTT.

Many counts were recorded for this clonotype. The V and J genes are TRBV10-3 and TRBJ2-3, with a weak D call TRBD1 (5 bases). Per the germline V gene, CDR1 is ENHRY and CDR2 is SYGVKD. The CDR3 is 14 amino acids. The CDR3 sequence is CALKGAFSTDTQYF. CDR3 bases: TGTGCGTTAAAAGGGGCGTTTAGCACAGATACGCAGTATTTT.

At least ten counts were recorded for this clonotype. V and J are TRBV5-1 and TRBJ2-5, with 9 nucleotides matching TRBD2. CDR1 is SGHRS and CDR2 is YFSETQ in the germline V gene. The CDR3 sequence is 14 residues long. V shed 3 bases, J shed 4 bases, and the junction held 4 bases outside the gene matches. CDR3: CASSYLAGPETQYF. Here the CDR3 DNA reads TGCGCCAGCAGCTATCTAGCGGGGCCAGAGACCCAGTACTTC.